This TCR beta chain was retrieved from a study of CD8 T cells in ankylosing spondylitis. Findings and limits, study-wide: One TCR beta motif, made up of eight or nine highly homologous variants, appeared characteristic of ankylosing spondylitis blood. Matched ankylosing spondylitis synovial fluid reportedly showed significant enrichment of disease-linked clones.

TCRdb processed the 5' RACE reads anew with MiXCR; each CDR3 protein has one entry. The sample records 150,000 or so distinct CDR3 sequences, approximately 16% being singletons. A remark on this clonotype: Its target is not known.

Material for sequencing was blood, either unsorted or a sorted T cell fraction (not recorded which). This TCR derives from a male donor with ankylosing spondylitis or in good health (not recorded which).

CDR3 DNA sequence: TGTGCCAGCAGCTTAGGGTCTAGCGGGAGTCCGGATACGCAGTATTTT. Its protein is CASSLGSSGSPDTQYF. V is TRBV7-8 and J is TRBJ2-3, with TRBD2 identical over 10 bases. V was clipped by 1 base and J by 6 bases; unmatched bases: 7. Germline CDR1 reads SGHVS; CDR2 reads FQNEAQ. This CDR3 has 16 amino acids.